Sequencing of this T cell receptor (beta chain) was carried out in a study of blood T cell repertoires in COVID-19. About the research overall: The study drew acute and convalescent COVID-19 samples from the United States, Italy and Spain. Sample material is recorded as cDNA or gDNA derived from T cells, B-cell-depleted T cells, or PBMCs.

Authors' processing steps: Estimation of nucleated cell counts was performed using reference gene primer amplification. Clones were sequenced by immunoSEQ multiplex PCR, and TCRdb holds only the in-frame ones, with some missing. V and J calls and clone size follow that table, whereas D and trimming were derived from the DNA. Of hundreds of thousands of clones listed, roughly 86% are singletons. This CDR3 is built from 16 residues. The germline V and J ends were trimmed by 6 bases and 8 bases, with 25 bases remaining between them. Germline V gene sequence: CDR1 MGHRA, CDR2 YSYEKL. Patients in Seattle were enrolled during active infection, then followed longitudinally.

Sequenced sample: peripheral blood. V usage is TRBV4-1 and J usage is TRBJ1-2; D perhaps matches TRBD1 (6 bases). The sequence was obtained from a woman in her sixties or seventies with COVID-19, enrolled during active disease. The CDR3 is CASRPTWTDKTGGYTF. CDR3 coding DNA: TGCGCCAGCAGACCAACCTGGACAGATAAAACGGGGGGCTACACCTTC.